This entry is about one TCR beta chain. Its antigen is unidentified. This specimen belongs to a study of CD8+ T cells in alopecia areata. Study results and limitations: There were many expanded lesional clones persisting in scalp and blood during tofacitinib. Mice showed TCR sharing more clearly than patients did, possibly owing to HLA. Scalp clonality, together with expanded CD8+ clones among the top 100, fell significantly with tofacitinib.

Treatment denoted: oral pan-JAK inhibitor, 5-10 mg twice daily. RNA extraction and reverse transcription yielded cDNA as sequencing template. Some clones are missing from TCRdb's copy, which holds only in-frame ones; the method was immunoSEQ multiplex PCR. The table includes about 280,000 clones, nearly 60% detected once. Germline CDR1 MNHEY, CDR2 SVGAGI. V gave up 6 bases and J gave up 8 bases, with 16 bases separating them. CDR3 length: 13 amino acids. The receptor comes from a human donor with alopecia areata. The sequencing used CD4+ T cells sorted from blood, collected at week 24, from a patient treated with tofacitinib. This chain connects TRBV6-5 to TRBJ1-2; TRBD1 might be the D (6 bases). The CDR3 DNA reads as TGTGCCAGCAGCACAACAGGGTTAGGAGGCTACACCTTC. Translated, it gives CASSTTGLGGYTF.